Listed below are T cell receptor beta chains from one sample, sequenced in a study of T cells in Graves' hyperthyroidism and ophthalmopathy. MiXCR, run by TCRdb on the multiplex PCR reads, gives a single entry per CDR3 protein. There are about 210,000 distinct CDR3 sequences in the sample; under 20% occur only once, and roughly 50% lies in the top ten. The sample consisted of blood. The receptors shown here come from a man aged 50 to 60 with Graves' hyperthyroidism. The conserved cysteine and the conserved F or W are not part of the CDR3 here.

v_call cdr3_length cdr3_aa
TRBV4-1 13 ASSPTGLGNYGYT
TRBV7-6 15 ASSSPDRGPTQETQY
TRBV7-2 12 ASSPRGVNYGYT
TRBV30 14 AWTTRDRRSTDTQY
TRBV27 12 ASKTLAGYNEQF
TRBV10-3 13 AISASPGTGEGYT
TRBV10-3 12 AISDRGGNNEQF
TRBV6-1 13 ASSEDSNSYNEQF
TRBV5-1 12 ASSSRQGAGEQY
TRBV5-1 13 ASSLVPPGLHEQF
TRBV12-3/TRBV12-4 11 ASAGQGFDTQY
TRBV5-1 15 ASSGGASGSGTDTQY
TRBV27 14 ASSEGGRALPETQY
TRBV14 14 ASSALAGGITDTQY
TRBV6-1 17 ASSEAEDRAGFRHQPQH
TRBV14 14 ASSYGLAGAGETQY
TRBV2 12 ASSEVQLLGEQF
TRBV7-2 11 ASRTSGAYEQY
TRBV12-3/TRBV12-4 17 ASSLNFREPGCAYNEQF
TRBV12-3/TRBV12-4 13 ASSSRTSGYNEQF
TRBV20-1 12 SAQGAVSNQPQH
TRBV7-2 11 ASSLAQRTEAF
TRBV2 13 ASSQGTGVNQPQH
TRBV11-2 10 ASSTREPGYT
TRBV5-1 15 ASSLGPSGGGIGEQF
TRBV15 14 ATSRGDRDGSYEQY
TRBV10-2 16 ASANSGTGAGWNQPQH
TRBV2 9 ASSGANVLT
TRBV20-1 15 SAALGLAGGPWNEQF
TRBV7-3 11 ASSLWESTEAF
TRBV11-3 13 ASSLDFADYNEQF
TRBV6-1 10 ASSTGNQPQH
TRBV7-2 14 ASSYWTSGSTYEQY